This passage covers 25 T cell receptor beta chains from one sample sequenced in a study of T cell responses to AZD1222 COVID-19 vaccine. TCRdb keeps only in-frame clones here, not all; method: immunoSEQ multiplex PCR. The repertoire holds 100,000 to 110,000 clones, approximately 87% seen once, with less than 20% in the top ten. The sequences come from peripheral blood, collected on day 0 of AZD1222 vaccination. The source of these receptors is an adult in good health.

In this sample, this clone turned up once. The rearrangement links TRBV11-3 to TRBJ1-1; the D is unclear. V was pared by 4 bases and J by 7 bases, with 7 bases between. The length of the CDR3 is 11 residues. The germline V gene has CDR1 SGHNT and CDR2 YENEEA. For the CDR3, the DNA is TGTGCCAGCAGCTCCCGACTTGAAGCTTTCTTT. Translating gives CASSSRLEAFF.

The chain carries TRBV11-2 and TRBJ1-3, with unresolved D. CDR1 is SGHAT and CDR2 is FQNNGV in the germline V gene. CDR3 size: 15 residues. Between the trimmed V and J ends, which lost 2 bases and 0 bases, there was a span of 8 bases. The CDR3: CASSLSPVSGNTIYF. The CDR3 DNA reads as TGTGCCAGCAGCTTATCGCCGGTCTCTGGAAACACCATATATTTT.

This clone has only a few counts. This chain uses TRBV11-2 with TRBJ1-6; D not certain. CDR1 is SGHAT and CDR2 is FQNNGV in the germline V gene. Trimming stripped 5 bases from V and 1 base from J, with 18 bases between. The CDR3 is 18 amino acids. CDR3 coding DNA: TGTGCCAGCAGCAATAGACCACTGGCGGGGTCCTATAATTCACCCCTCCACTTT. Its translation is CASSNRPLAGSYNSPLHF. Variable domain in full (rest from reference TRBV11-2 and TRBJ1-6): EAGVAQSPRYKIIEKRQSVAFWCNPISGHATLYWYQQILGQGPKLLIQFQNNGVVDDSQLPKDRFSAERLKGVDSTLKIQPAKLEDSAVYLCASSNRPLAGSYNSPLHFGNGTRLTVT.

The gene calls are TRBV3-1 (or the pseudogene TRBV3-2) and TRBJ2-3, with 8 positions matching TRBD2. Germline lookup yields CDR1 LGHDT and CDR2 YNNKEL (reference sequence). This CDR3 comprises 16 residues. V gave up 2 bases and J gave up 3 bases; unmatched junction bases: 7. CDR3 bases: TGTGCCAGCAGCCAAACTAGCGGCGGGGGGACAGATACGCAGTATTTT. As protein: CASSQTSGGGTDTQYF.

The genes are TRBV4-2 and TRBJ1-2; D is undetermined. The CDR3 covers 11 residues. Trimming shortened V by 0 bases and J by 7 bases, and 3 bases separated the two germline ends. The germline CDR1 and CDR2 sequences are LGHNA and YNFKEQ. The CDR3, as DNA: TGTGCCAGCAGCCAAGATGCTGGCTACACCTTC. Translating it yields CASSQDAGYTF.

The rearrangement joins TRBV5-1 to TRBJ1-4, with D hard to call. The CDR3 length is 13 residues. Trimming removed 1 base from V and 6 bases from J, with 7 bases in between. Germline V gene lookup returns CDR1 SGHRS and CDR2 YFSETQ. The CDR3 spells CASSLNGDEKLFF. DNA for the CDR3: TGCGCCAGCAGCTTGAATGGTGATGAAAAACTGTTTTTT.

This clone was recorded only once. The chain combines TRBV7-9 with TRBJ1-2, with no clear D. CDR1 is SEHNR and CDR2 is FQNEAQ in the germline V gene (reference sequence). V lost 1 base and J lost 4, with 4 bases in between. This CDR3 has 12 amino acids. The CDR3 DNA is TGTGCCAGCAGCTTAGAAAGCTATGGCTACACCTTC. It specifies CASSLESYGYTF.

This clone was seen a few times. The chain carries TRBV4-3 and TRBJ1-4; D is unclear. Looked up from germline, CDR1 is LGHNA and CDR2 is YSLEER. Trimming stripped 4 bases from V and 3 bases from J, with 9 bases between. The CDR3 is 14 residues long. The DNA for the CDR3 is TGCGCCAGCAGCCCCGTCGTCCCTAATGAAAAACTGTTTTTT. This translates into CASSPVVPNEKLFF.

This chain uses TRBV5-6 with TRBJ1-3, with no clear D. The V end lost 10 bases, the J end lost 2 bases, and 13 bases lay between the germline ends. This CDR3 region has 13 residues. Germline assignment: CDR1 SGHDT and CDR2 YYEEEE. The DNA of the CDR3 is TGTGCCTATAAGCGAAGGGCTGGAAACACCATATATTTT. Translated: CAYKRRAGNTIYF.

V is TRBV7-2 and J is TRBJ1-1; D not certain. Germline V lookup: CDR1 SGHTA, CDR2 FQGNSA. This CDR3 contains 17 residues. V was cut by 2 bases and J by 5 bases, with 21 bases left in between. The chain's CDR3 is CASSLMATKAGTTEAFF. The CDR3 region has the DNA TGTGCCAGCAGCTTAATGGCGACCAAGGCTGGAACAACTGAAGCTTTCTTT.

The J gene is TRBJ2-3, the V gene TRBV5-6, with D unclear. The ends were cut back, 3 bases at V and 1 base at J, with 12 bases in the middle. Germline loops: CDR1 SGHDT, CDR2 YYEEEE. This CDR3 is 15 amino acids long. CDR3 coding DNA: TGTGCCAGCAGCTCCCCGGAACGAGGCACAGATACGCAGTATTTT. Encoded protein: CASSSPERGTDTQYF.

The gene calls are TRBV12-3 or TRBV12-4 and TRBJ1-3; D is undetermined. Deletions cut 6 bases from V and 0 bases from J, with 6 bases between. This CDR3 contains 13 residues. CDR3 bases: TGTGCCAGCAGCATGAGCTCTGGAAACACCATATATTTT. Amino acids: CASSMSSGNTIYF.

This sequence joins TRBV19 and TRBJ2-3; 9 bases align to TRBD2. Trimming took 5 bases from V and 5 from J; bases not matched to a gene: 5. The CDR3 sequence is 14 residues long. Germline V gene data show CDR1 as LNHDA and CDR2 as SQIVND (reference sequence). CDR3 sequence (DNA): TGTGCCAGTAGTGTAGCGGGAGCGAGAGATACGCAGTATTTT. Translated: CASSVAGARDTQYF.

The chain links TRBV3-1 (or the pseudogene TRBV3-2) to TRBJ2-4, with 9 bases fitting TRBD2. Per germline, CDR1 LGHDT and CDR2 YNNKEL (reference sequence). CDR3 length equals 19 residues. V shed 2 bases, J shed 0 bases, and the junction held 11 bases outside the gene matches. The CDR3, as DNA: TGTGCCAGCAGCCAACTGCGTTCTAGCGGGAAGGTAGCCAAAAACATTCAGTACTTC. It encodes CASSQLRSSGKVAKNIQYF.

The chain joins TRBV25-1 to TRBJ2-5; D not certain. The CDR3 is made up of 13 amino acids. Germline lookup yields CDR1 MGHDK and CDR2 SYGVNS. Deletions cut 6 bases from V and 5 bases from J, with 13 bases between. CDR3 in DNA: TGTGCCAGCAGCCCCTATCCGGAGGAGACCCAGTACTTC. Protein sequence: CASSPYPEETQYF.

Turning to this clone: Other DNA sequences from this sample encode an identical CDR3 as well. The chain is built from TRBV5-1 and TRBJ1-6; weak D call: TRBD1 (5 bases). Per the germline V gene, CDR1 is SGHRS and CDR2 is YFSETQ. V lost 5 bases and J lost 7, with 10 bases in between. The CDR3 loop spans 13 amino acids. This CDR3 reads CASSLDSNSPLHF. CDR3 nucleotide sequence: TGCGCCAGCAGTCTAGACAGCAATTCACCCCTCCACTTT.

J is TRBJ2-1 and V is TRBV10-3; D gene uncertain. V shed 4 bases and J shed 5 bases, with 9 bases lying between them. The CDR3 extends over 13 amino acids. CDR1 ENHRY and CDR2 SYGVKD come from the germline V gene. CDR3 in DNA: TGTGCCATCAGTGTAGAGGAGCACAATGAGCAGTTCTTC. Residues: CAISVEEHNEQFF.

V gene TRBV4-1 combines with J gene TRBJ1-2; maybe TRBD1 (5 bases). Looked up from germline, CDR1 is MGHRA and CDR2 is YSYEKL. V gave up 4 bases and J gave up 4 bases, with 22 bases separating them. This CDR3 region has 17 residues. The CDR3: CASSRLMRGRQVYGYTF. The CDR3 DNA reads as TGCGCCAGCAGCCGCCTAATGAGGGGAAGGCAGGTCTATGGCTACACCTTC.

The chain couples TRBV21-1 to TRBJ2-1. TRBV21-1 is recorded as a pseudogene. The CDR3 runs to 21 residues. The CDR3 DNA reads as TGTGCCAGCAGCAAAGGCGGGGCACGGCCCACGGGACATCTCTCCTACAATGAGCAGTTCTTC. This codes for CASSKGGARPTGHLSYNEQFF.

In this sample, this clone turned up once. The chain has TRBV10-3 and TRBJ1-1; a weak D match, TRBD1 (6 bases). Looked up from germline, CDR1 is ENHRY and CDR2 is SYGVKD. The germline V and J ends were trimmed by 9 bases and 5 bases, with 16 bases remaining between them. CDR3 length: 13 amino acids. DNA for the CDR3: TGTGCCATATTACAGGGAGTAGGAACTGAAGCTTTCTTT. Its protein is CAILQGVGTEAFF.

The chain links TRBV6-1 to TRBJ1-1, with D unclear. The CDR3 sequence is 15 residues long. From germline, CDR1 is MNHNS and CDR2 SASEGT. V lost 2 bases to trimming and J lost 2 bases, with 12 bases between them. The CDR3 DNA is TGTGCCAGCAGTGAAAGTAGGGTCCTAAACACTGAAGCTTTCTTT. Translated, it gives CASSESRVLNTEAFF.

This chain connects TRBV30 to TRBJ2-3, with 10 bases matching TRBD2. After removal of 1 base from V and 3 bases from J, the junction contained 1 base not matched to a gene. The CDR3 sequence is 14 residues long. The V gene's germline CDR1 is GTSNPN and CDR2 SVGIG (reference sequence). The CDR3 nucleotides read TGTGCCTGGAGTGCGGGACTAGCGACAGATACGCAGTATTTT. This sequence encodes CAWSAGLATDTQYF.

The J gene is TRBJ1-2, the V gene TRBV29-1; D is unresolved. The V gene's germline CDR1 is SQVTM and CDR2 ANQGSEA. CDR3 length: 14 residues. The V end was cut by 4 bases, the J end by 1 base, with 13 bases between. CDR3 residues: CSVVGQENNYGYTF. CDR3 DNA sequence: TGCAGCGTTGTTGGGCAGGAGAATAACTATGGCTACACCTTC.

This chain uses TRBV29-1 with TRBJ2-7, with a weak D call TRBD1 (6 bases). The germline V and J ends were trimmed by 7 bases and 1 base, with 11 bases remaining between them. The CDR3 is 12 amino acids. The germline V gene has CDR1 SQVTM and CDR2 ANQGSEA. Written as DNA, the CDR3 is TGCAGCGCGTCAGACAGGTCCTACGAGCAGTACTTC. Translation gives CSASDRSYEQYF.

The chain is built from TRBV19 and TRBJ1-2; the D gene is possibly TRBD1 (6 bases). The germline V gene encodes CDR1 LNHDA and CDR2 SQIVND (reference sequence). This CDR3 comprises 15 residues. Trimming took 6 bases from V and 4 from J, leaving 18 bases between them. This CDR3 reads CASRRGAQGGYGYTF. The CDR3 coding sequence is TGTGCCAGTAGGCGGGGGGCCCAAGGCGGCTATGGCTACACCTTC. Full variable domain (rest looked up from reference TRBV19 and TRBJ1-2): DGGITQSPKYLFRKEGQNVTLSCEQNLNHDAMYWYRQDPGQGLRLIYYSQIVNDFQKGDIAEGYSVSREKKESFPLTVTSAQKNPTAFYLCASRRGAQGGYGYTFGSGTRLTVV.